The clone carrying this T cell receptor (beta chain) was seen a few times. The CDR3 extends over 14 amino acids. V lost 1 base to trimming and J lost 3 bases, with 7 bases between them. Germline V gene sequence: CDR1 LNHNV, CDR2 YYDKDF (reference sequence). This entry is derived from a study of identical twins. TCRdb reprocessed the 5' RACE reads via MiXCR and lists one record per CDR3 protein. The data show about 1.7 million distinct CDR3 sequences, with about 32% seen just once and about 0.27% held by the top ten. The clonotype comes from a newborn girl in good health. The chain links TRBV15 to TRBJ1-5; D gene ambiguous. Sequenced input: cord blood. CDR3 loop: CATSRVQINQPQHF. As DNA, the CDR3 is TGTGCCACCAGCAGAGTGCAGATCAATCAGCCCCAGCATTTT.